The entry below describes one T cell receptor beta chain. The antigen remains undetermined. This entry belongs to a study of cytomegalovirus exposure and HLA in healthy donors. Germline values: CDR1 SEHNR, CDR2 FQNEAQ (reference sequence). This CDR3 contains 16 residues. The ends were cut back, 3 bases at V and 0 bases at J, with 14 bases in the middle. Study-wide results and caveats: An apparent linkage of common viral pathogens to several of the most significant clusters emerged in a later analysis.

Despite likely unrecorded immune exposures, the donors were nominally healthy at the time of sampling. The PCR had 60 Vbeta and 13 Jbeta primers. Some clones are missing from TCRdb's copy, which holds only in-frame ones; the method was immunoSEQ multiplex PCR. The table lists roughly 110,000 clones, 76% of them singletons, with less than 2.5% in the top ten. This chain joins TRBV7-9 and TRBJ1-1; D remains ambiguous. This clonotype originated in a man younger than 35 in good health and CMV-seronegative. Sequencing was carried out using PBMCs. The CDR3 DNA reads TGTGCCAGCAGCTTTGGCCACGGAGGAATGAACACTGAAGCTTTCTTT. This translates into CASSFGHGGMNTEAFF.